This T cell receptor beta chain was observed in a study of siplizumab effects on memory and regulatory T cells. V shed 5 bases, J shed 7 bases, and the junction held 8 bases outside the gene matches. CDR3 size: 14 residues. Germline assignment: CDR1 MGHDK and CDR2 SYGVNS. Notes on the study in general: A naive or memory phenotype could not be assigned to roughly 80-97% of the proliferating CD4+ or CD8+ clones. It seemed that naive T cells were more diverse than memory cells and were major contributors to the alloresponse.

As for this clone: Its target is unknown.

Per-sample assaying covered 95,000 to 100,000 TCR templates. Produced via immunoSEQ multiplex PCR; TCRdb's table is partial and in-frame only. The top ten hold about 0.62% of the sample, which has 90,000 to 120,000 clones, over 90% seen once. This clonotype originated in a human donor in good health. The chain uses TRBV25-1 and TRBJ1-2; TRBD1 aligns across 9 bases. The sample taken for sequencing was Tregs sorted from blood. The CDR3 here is CASSRGTGLGGYTF. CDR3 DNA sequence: TGTGCCAGCAGTCGCGGGACAGGGCTCGGTGGCTACACCTTC.